Listed here is a single TCR beta chain. Its antigen is still unknown. It has no much larger one-base neighbor in the sample; base qualities were not kept. TCRbeta CDR3 regions were amplified from genomic DNA using the immunoSEQ Assay, a bias-controlled multiplex PCR. On the authors' methods: The number of nucleated cells in each sample was estimated by amplification of reference gene primers within the assay. To quantify the absolute abundance of each unique TCRbeta CDR3 rearrangement, sequence reads were collapsed and filtered. Productive Simpson clonality was computed per sample as the square root of Simpson's diversity index over productive rearrangements. The table comes from immuneACCESS by way of TCRdb, which keeps in-frame sequences with V and J called. Part of the clones is missing from these tables; in studies checked, under half for an unresolved V gene and the rest for unknown reasons. The DNA gave D and trimming, while V, J and clone size come from that table. The table for this sample lists 150,000 to 200,000 clones; around 79% of them were counted only once. Nearly 6% of the sample is in the top ten clones.

The data originate from a study of blood T cell repertoires in COVID-19 (dated by TCRdb to the early 2020s). For the wider study: Samples from collaborators originated in the United States, Italy and Spain and spanned both the acute and convalescent phases of COVID-19. The sample metadata nearly always contained a de-identified subject ID, COVID-19 status, age in years and sex. The samples were drawn from two sources: the first 160 participants of the ongoing ImmuneRACE study, and 1,254 subjects contributed by 6 global collaborators. The repertoires were made available in a free public database intended to serve as a resource for research on the immune response to SARS-CoV-2. Where available, HLA class I and class II types were taken from metadata supplied by the sample provider and were not determined by assay-based typing. The prospective study material was composed of cDNA or gDNA derived from T cells, B-cell-depleted T cells, or PBMCs. Subjects who had been exposed to COVID-19, were actively infected with it, or had recovered from it provided the deeply sampled blood TCRbeta repertoires that made up the dataset.

At one collaborating source in Seattle, patients were enrolled during active infection and were followed longitudinally through the course of disease. The collaborating institutions used their own protocols to collect whole blood in K2EDTA tubes. For TCRbeta analysis, collaborators shipped samples in one of three forms: frozen whole blood, isolated PBMCs, or DNA extracted from either of those sample types. Broader findings and caveats from the paper: Clinical and demographic metadata were provided uncurated, with the amount varying by source and participant.

The V end gives up 5 bases and the J end 0 bases, leaving 10 bases in the junction not matched to a gene. The CDR3 covers 17 residues, taking in both the cysteine and the phenylalanine. The kept DNA is CDR3 alone, 51 bases in frame from the first base. CDR1 and CDR2 are drawn from the germline V gene: SGHAT, FQNNGV. The TCR originated in a woman in her forties with COVID-19, enrolled during active disease. Sequencing used peripheral blood. This chain joins TRBV11-2 to TRBJ1-3, and TRBD1 aligns with 7 junction nucleotides. CDR3 loop: CASSKRTGVGSGNTIYF. The nucleotides are TGTGCCAGCAGCAAACGTACAGGGGTTGGCTCTGGAAACACCATATATTTT. The reference TRBV11-2 and TRBJ1-3 proteins fill in what lies around the CDR3, so the full variable domain reads EAGVAQSPRYKIIEKRQSVAFWCNPISGHATLYWYQQILGQGPKLLIQFQNNGVVDDSQLPKDRFSAERLKGVDSTLKIQPAKLEDSAVYLCASSKRTGVGSGNTIYFGEGSWLTVV.